The TCR beta chain described here comes from a study of blood T cell repertoires in COVID-19. In the study overall: Italy, Spain and the United States were the sources of the convalescent and acute COVID-19 samples. Sources were T cells, B-cell-depleted T cells, or PBMCs; the material itself was cDNA or gDNA.

The CDR3 has 13 residues. Germline CDR1 reads GTSNPN; CDR2 reads SVGIG (reference sequence). Trimming took 5 bases from V and 1 from J, leaving 8 bases between them. Ages ranged from about 18 to 89 years, with residence in 24 US areas. Cohort assignment relied on participant-reported clinical history. This clone came up a few times. Sequencing was performed with immunoSEQ multiplex PCR; in TCRdb, only in-frame clones are kept and a portion is missing. The sample has a few hundred thousand clones, over 80% seen once. The origin of this receptor is a man between 18 and 35 years old with acute COVID-19. The V call is TRBV30, the J call TRBJ1-4; D not resolved. What was sequenced was PBMCs or T cells enriched from blood (not recorded which). The CDR3 DNA reads as TGTGCCTGGCGACAAGTAACTAATGAAAAACTGTTTTTT. Protein product: CAWRQVTNEKLFF.